One and the same sample provided the 3 T cell receptor beta chains below, sequenced in a study of blood T cell repertoires in COVID-19 (dated by TCRdb to 2018 to 2020). Library preparation used the immunoSEQ multiplex PCR assay. TCRdb's version of the immuneACCESS table is confined to in-frame rearrangements and falls short of the full clone set. An unresolved V gene accounts for under half of the shortfall where checked; the remainder is of unknown origin. Counted in this sample were about 32,000 clones; approximately 86% of them appeared once. The ten largest clones represent about 5.5% of the sample. The sample consisted of peripheral blood. The source of these receptors is an elderly woman with active or convalescent COVID-19.

The rearrangement links TRBV4-1 to TRBJ2-3, with a possible D match to TRBD2 (5 bases). The CDR3 totals 16 residues. Per the germline V gene, CDR1 is MGHRA and CDR2 is YSYEKL. Trimming shortened V by 1 base and J by 6 bases, and 17 bases separated the two germline ends. The CDR3 bases are TGCGCCAGCAGCCAAGGTACCGTGACTAACGTGGATACGCAGTATTTT. The encoded protein is CASSQGTVTNVDTQYF.

This chain uses TRBV5-1 with TRBJ2-2; D gene uncertain. Looked up from germline, CDR1 is SGHRS and CDR2 is YFSETQ. The V end lost 1 base, the J end lost 0 bases, and 4 bases lay between the germline ends. CDR3 length: 14 amino acids. The CDR3 loop is CASSLQANTGELFF. In nucleotides, the CDR3 is TGCGCCAGCAGCTTGCAGGCGAACACCGGGGAGCTGTTTTTT.

V is TRBV3-1 (or the pseudogene TRBV3-2) and J is TRBJ2-2, with TRBD2 as a possible D gene (6 bases). Germline V CDR1 and CDR2: LGHDT, YNNKEL (reference sequence). V gave up 3 bases and J gave up 1 base, with 6 bases separating them. The CDR3 has 14 amino acids. CDR3 sequence (DNA): TGTGCCAGCAGCCAGCGGGAGAACACCGGGGAGCTGTTTTTT. This codes for CASSQRENTGELFF.